Presented here are 23 T cell receptor beta chains from one specimen sequenced in a study of blood T cell repertoires in COVID-19. The data were produced by immunoSEQ multiplex PCR, yet TCRdb's version contains in-frame clones alone and is incomplete. Of 90,000 to 130,000 clones in the sample, nearly 80% were seen once. Sequencing used peripheral blood. The receptors were gathered from a woman older than 75 with active or convalescent COVID-19.

The chain couples TRBV5-4 to TRBJ2-1; D gene ambiguous. V shed 0 bases and J shed 6 bases, with 10 bases lying between them. The CDR3 is 14 residues long. Germline V gene sequence: CDR1 SGHNT, CDR2 YYREEE (reference sequence). The CDR3 DNA reads TGTGCCAGCAGCTTGGCCGAGGAACTCAATGAGCAGTTCTTC. It codes for CASSLAEELNEQFF. The full variable domain, completed using reference TRBV5-4 and TRBJ2-1, is ETGVTQSPTHLIKTRGQQVTLRCSSQSGHNTVSWYQQALGQGPQFIFQYYREEENGRGNFPPRFSGLQFPNYSSELNVNALELDDSALYLCASSLAEELNEQFFGPGTRLTVL.

The rearrangement links TRBV4-1 to TRBJ2-1; 14 bases align to TRBD2. Germline assignment: CDR1 MGHRA and CDR2 YSYEKL. This CDR3 has 20 residues. V was clipped by 4 bases and J by 6 bases; unmatched bases: 17. The CDR3 nucleotides read TGCGCCAGCAGCCTTCGGGGGACTAGCGGGAGTAGGACCTGGGCCAATGAGCAGTTCTTC. Its protein is CASSLRGTSGSRTWANEQFF.

The genes are TRBV24-1 and TRBJ1-5; D possibly corresponds to TRBD1 (6 bases). Germline CDR1 KGHDR, CDR2 SFDVKD. V was trimmed by 10 bases and J by 0 bases, leaving 12 bases between them. This CDR3 has 14 residues. CDR3 loop: CATQDSYSNQPQHF. As DNA, the CDR3 is TGTGCCACACAGGACAGCTATAGCAATCAGCCCCAGCATTTT.

This clone occurred a few times. The CDR3 DNA follows: TGCAGTGCTGCTACTAGTGCGACCCAGTACTTC. Translated, it gives CSAATSATQYF. The chain has TRBV20-1 and TRBJ2-5; TRBD2 might be the D (5 bases). V shed 5 bases and J shed 7 bases, with 11 bases lying between them. CDR3 length: 11 amino acids. The V gene's germline CDR1 is DFQATT and CDR2 SNEGSKA (reference sequence).

V is TRBV28 and J is TRBJ2-3, with 7 positions matching TRBD2. This CDR3 is built from 14 residues. V gave up 2 bases and J gave up 4 bases; unmatched junction bases: 3. Per the germline V gene, CDR1 is MDHEN and CDR2 is SYDVKM. The CDR3 is CASSLGGSADTQYF. As DNA, the CDR3 is TGTGCCAGCAGTTTAGGCGGGAGCGCAGATACGCAGTATTTT.

The rearrangement uses TRBV24-1 and TRBJ2-1; TRBD2 agrees at 7 bases. V shed 2 bases and J 0 bases; nucleotides not matched to a gene: 12. Germline CDR1 KGHDR, CDR2 SFDVKD. The CDR3 totals 19 residues. CDR3 nucleotides: TGTGCCACCAGTGATTCTAGCGGAGCAAAAAGGAGCTCCTACAATGAGCAGTTCTTC. It codes for CATSDSSGAKRSSYNEQFF.

V usage is TRBV5-1 and J usage is TRBJ2-1; 8 nucleotides align to TRBD2. Germline values: CDR1 SGHRS, CDR2 YFSETQ. Trimming cost V 1 base and J 6 bases; bases outside gene matches: 9. The CDR3 is 16 residues long. The CDR3 DNA is TGCGCCAGCAGCTTGTGGACTTCCCGGGAGGGCAATGAGCAGTTCTTC. Residues: CASSLWTSREGNEQFF.

This clone was detected only a few times. The genes are TRBV30 and TRBJ1-5; 7 bases fit TRBD1. The CDR3 length is 14 residues. CDR1 and CDR2 from the germline V gene are GTSNPN and SVGIG (reference sequence). Trimming at V came to 1 base and at J to 3 bases, leaving 3 bases not matched to a gene. DNA for the CDR3: TGTGCCTGGAGTGGAGGGGGCACCAATCAGCCCCAGCATTTT. Translating gives CAWSGGGTNQPQHF.

This clone was found a few times. The V and J genes are TRBV5-6 and TRBJ2-2; D might be TRBD1 (6 bases). This CDR3 comprises 12 residues. Trimming removed 0 bases from V and 13 bases from J, with 10 bases in between. CDR1 and CDR2 from the germline V gene are SGHDT and YYEEEE. CDR3 DNA: TGTGCCAGCAGCTTGGCACAGGGTGGGCTGTTTTTT. It specifies CASSLAQGGLFF.

The V gene is TRBV7-2, the J gene TRBJ2-1; D is uncertain. With 5 bases removed from V and 0 bases from J, the gap between germline ends came to 11 bases. The CDR3 consists of 15 residues. Germline V lookup: CDR1 SGHTA, CDR2 FQGNSA. The CDR3 nucleotides read TGTGCCAGCAGCCGGAGCGCGAGCTCCTACAATGAGCAGTTCTTC. Translation: CASSRSASSYNEQFF.

This sequence joins TRBV5-1 and TRBJ1-3, with D possibly matching TRBD1 (5 bases). Deletions cut 4 bases from V and 2 bases from J, with 13 bases between. Germline V lookup: CDR1 SGHRS, CDR2 YFSETQ. The CDR3 has 15 residues. CDR3: CASSRNLGAGNTIYF. For the CDR3, the DNA is TGCGCCAGCAGCCGTAATTTAGGGGCTGGAAACACCATATATTTT.

This clone came up a few times. A junction end diverges from the germline sequence, so it may reflect a read error. The chain joins TRBV7-7 to TRBJ2-2; 12 positions match TRBD2. From germline, CDR1 is SSHAT and CDR2 FNYEAQ (reference sequence). The CDR3 has 16 residues. CDR3 region: CASSLTSGSVPGELFF. CDR3 in DNA: TGTGCTAGCAGTTTGACTAGCGGGAGTGTGCCCGGGGAGCTGTTTTTT.

The chain employs TRBV27 and TRBJ2-1; possible D gene TRBD2, 6 bases. V was shortened by 1 base and J by 6 bases, with 13 bases between the two germline ends. The CDR3 length is 15 residues. Germline CDR1 is MNHEY and CDR2 is SMNVEV (reference sequence). The CDR3 reads CASSLYGREVNEQFF. The CDR3 nucleotides read TGTGCCAGCAGTTTATATGGCAGGGAGGTCAATGAGCAGTTCTTC.

This chain joins TRBV5-1 and TRBJ1-1; D is unclear. Trimming shortened V by 4 bases and J by 2 bases, and 12 bases separated the two germline ends. This CDR3 region has 14 residues. Germline lookup yields CDR1 SGHRS and CDR2 YFSETQ. DNA of the CDR3: TGCGCCAGCAGCATACAGCCCTTTAACACTGAAGCTTTCTTT. It encodes CASSIQPFNTEAFF.

CDR3 region: CASRGRRVGGETQYF. The CDR3 nucleotides are TGTGCCAGTAGGGGCCGCAGGGTCGGAGGGGAGACCCAGTACTTC. The chain couples TRBV19 to TRBJ2-5; the D gene is possibly TRBD2 (6 bases). The V gene lost 6 bases and the J gene lost 5 bases, with 19 bases spanning the gap. The CDR3 extends over 15 amino acids. Per germline, CDR1 LNHDA and CDR2 SQIVND (reference sequence).

The chain recombines TRBV6-2 or TRBV6-3 with TRBJ2-2, with TRBD2 identical over 9 bases. The CDR3 runs to 15 residues. The germline gives CDR1 MNHEY, CDR2 SVGEGT. The trim removed 2 bases at V and 7 bases at J, leaving 5 bases unmatched. The CDR3 bases are TGTGCCAGCAGTTACCGGGGGACTAGCAGCGGGGAGCTGTTTTTT. Translation gives CASSYRGTSSGELFF.

The sample holds one count of this clone. The rearrangement links TRBV7-3 to TRBJ2-3, with 11 bases identical to TRBD1. Per germline, CDR1 SGHTA and CDR2 FQGTGA. The CDR3 runs 15 residues. The junction had 5 bases not matched to a gene; V was cut back by 5 bases and J by 4 bases. This CDR3 reads CASSNRTGGSDTQYF. The DNA for the CDR3 is TGTGCCAGCAGCAACCGGACAGGGGGCTCAGATACGCAGTATTTT.

The chain carries TRBV10-3 and TRBJ2-7; 12 bases are a match to TRBD2. Germline CDR1 is ENHRY and CDR2 is SYGVKD. The junction had 3 bases not matched to a gene; V was cut back by 6 bases and J by 3 bases. This CDR3 is built from 14 residues. CDR3 DNA sequence: TGTGCCATCAGGCCTAGCGGGAGGGACTACGAGCAGTACTTC. The encoded protein is CAIRPSGRDYEQYF.

The gene calls are TRBV12-5 and TRBJ2-1; D may be TRBD2 (6 bases). The CDR3 has 12 residues. V gave up 9 bases and J gave up 8 bases, with 14 bases separating them. Germline CDR1 LGHNT, CDR2 FRNRAP. The CDR3 here is CARGGGLDEQFF. The CDR3 DNA reads as TGTGCTAGGGGTGGAGGGTTGGATGAGCAGTTCTTC.

Here the CDR3 DNA reads TGTGCCAGCAAGAAACGGAGGGAGGACACTGAAGCTTTCTTT. This codes for CASKKRREDTEAFF. V gene TRBV5-4 combines with J gene TRBJ1-1; no reliable D call. The CDR3 runs 14 residues. V lost 6 bases to trimming and J lost 3 bases, with 15 bases between them. CDR1 is SGHNT and CDR2 is YYREEE in the germline V gene (reference sequence).

The CDR3 nucleotides read TGTGCCAGCAGACCCCGGGACAGAGCCTACGAGCAGTACTTC. Translated, it gives CASRPRDRAYEQYF. J is TRBJ2-7 and V is TRBV28; TRBD1 matches at 7 bases. The J segment lost 2 bases and the V segment lost 6 bases, leaving 7 bases of the junction unmatched. CDR3 length: 14 residues. The germline CDR1 and CDR2 sequences are MDHEN and SYDVKM. The variable domain in full, completed from reference TRBV28 and TRBJ2-7, reads DVKVTQSSRYLVKRTGEKVFLECVQDMDHENMFWYRQDPGLGLRLIYFSYDVKMKEKGDIPEGYSVSREKKERFSLILESASTNQTSMYLCASRPRDRAYEQYFGPGTRLTVT.

The rearrangement links TRBV27 to TRBJ2-3; D is undetermined. Germline CDR1 and CDR2: MNHEY and SMNVEV (reference sequence). V shed 3 bases and J shed 4 bases, with 8 bases lying between them. The CDR3 extends over 13 amino acids. CDR3 DNA sequence: TGTGCCAGCAGTTTGGGCCTTCCAGATACGCAGTATTTT. Protein: CASSLGLPDTQYF.

This clone has just a few counts. This sequence joins TRBV10-3 and TRBJ1-3; 7 bases are shared with TRBD1. Losses at the gene ends were 6 bases for V and 2 bases for J; bases not matched to a gene: 10. CDR1 and CDR2 from the germline V gene are ENHRY and SYGVKD. The CDR3 is 16 amino acids. Here the CDR3 reads CAIRGNEQGPGNTIYF. The DNA of the CDR3 is TGTGCCATCAGGGGTAACGAACAGGGGCCTGGAAACACCATATATTTT.